This T cell receptor beta chain was identified in a study of T cell changes during pregnancy in multiple sclerosis. The CDR3 runs 13 residues. The V gene end was trimmed by 6 bases and the J gene end by 5 bases; junction bases not matched to a gene: 3. Germline CDR1 reads SGHVS; CDR2 reads FQNEAQ. TCRdb's table, derived via immunoSEQ multiplex PCR, lists solely in-frame clones and lacks some. The table has about 40,000 clones, roughly 94% seen once. The TCR sequence derives from a female donor with multiple sclerosis, enrolled in a pregnancy study. The chain employs TRBV7-8 and TRBJ1-1, with 10 bases matching TRBD1. The sample was peripheral blood, taken in the third trimester of pregnancy. CDR3 protein: CASRRQGATEAFF. The CDR3 coding sequence is TGTGCCAGCAGAAGACAGGGGGCGACTGAAGCTTTCTTT.